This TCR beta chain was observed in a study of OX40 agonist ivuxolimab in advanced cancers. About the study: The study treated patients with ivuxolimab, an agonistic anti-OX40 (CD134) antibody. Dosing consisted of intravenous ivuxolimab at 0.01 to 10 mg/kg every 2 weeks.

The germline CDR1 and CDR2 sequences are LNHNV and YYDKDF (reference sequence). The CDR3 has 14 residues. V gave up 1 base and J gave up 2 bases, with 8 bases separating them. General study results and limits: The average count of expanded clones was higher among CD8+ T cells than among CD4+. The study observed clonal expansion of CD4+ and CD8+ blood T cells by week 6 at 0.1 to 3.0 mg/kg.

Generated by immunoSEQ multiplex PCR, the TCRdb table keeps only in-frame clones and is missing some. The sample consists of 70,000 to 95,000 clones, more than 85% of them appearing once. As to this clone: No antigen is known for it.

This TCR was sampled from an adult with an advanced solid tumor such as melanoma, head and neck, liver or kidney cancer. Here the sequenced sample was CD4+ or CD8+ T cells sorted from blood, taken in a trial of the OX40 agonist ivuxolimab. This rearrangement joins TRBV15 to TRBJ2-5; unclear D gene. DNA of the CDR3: TGTGCCACCAGCAGAGGGGGTTGGCAAGAGACCCAGTACTTC. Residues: CATSRGGWQETQYF.